Given below is one TCR beta chain in context. Generated by immunoSEQ multiplex PCR, the TCRdb table keeps only in-frame clones and is missing some. The data contain 62,000 or so clones, around 85% of them singletons. This entry comes from a study of blood T cell repertoires in COVID-19. Study at large: The analysed material was cDNA or gDNA that came from T cells, B-cell-depleted T cells, or PBMCs.

The CDR3 has 14 amino acids. V was cut by 4 bases and J by 10 bases, with 15 bases left in between. Germline V CDR1 and CDR2: SGDLS, YYNGEE. The V call is TRBV9, the J call TRBJ1-6, with D perhaps TRBD1 (5 bases). This receptor was identified in a woman aged 60-75 years with acute or convalescent COVID-19. The sequenced sample was peripheral blood. This CDR3 is CASSSRPGVSPLHF. CDR3 coding DNA: TGTGCCAGCAGCTCCCGCCCGGGGGTCTCACCCCTCCACTTT.